The 25 T cell receptor beta chains in this list originate from one sample, sequenced in a study of beta chain features in type 1 diabetes (dated by TCRdb to 2016 to 2019). The paper as a whole reports these results and caveats: A moderate but significant shortening of TCRB CDR3 length was observed in type 1 diabetes patients in all four CD4+ subsets.

Their antigens remain unidentified. Receptors were amplified or captured by the immunoSEQ multiplex PCR assay. All of the isolated RNA was reverse transcribed with the High Capacity cDNA Reverse Transcription Kit, so expressed TCRB transcripts were sequenced. The table was pulled from immuneACCESS by TCRdb, which kept in-frame rearrangements only. Such tables lose some clones; where checked, under half of the loss comes from unresolved V genes, and the rest has no known cause. This sample holds 500,000 to 800,000 clones; roughly an eighth were observed only once. More than 0.095% of the sample comes from the top ten. The specimen sequenced was naive CD4+ T cells from blood. The cell subset or site label on this specimen signifies: true naive CD4+ T cells. Receptors originate from a man in his thirties or forties with type 1 diabetes.

This clone was seen a handful of times. V gene TRBV28 combines with J gene TRBJ2-1, with TRBD1 matching 8 bases. This CDR3 contains 12 residues. The V gene's germline CDR1 is MDHEN and CDR2 SYDVKM. The J segment lost 12 bases and the V segment lost 6 bases, leaving 7 bases of the junction unmatched. In nucleotides, the CDR3 is TGTGCCAGCAGACAAGGACAGGGCGGGCAGTTCTTC. Translation gives CASRQGQGGQFF.

The chain recombines TRBV7-7 with TRBJ2-7; a possible D gene is TRBD1 (6 bases). Trimming took 5 bases from V and 6 from J, leaving 23 bases between them. Germline CDR1 is SSHAT and CDR2 is FNYEAQ (reference sequence). There are 16 residues in the CDR3. CDR3 DNA: TGTGCCAGCAGCCTACTGCCGGGACAAAAAGTGCTCGAGCAGTACTTC. It translates to CASSLLPGQKVLEQYF.

V and J are TRBV28 and TRBJ2-5; D unclear. V was pared by 6 bases and J by 2 bases, with 13 bases between. The germline CDR1 and CDR2 sequences are MDHEN and SYDVKM. This CDR3 has 14 residues. CDR3 nucleotide sequence: TGTGCCAGCAGCCCCAACGGAAGACAAGAGACCCAGTACTTC. Amino acid sequence: CASSPNGRQETQYF.

The chain recombines TRBV29-1 with TRBJ2-5, with 7 bases lining up with TRBD1. This CDR3 has 14 amino acids. V trimming: 7 bases; J trimming: 1 base; junction bases outside the gene matches: 9. Germline V gene lookup returns CDR1 SQVTM and CDR2 ANQGSEA. This CDR3 is CSAFTGAGQETQYF. CDR3 nucleotide sequence: TGCAGCGCTTTTACAGGGGCGGGCCAAGAGACCCAGTACTTC. Looking up the rest from reference TRBV29-1 and TRBJ2-5 gives the full variable domain: SAVISQKPSRDICQRGTSLTIQCQVDSQVTMMFWYRQQPGQSLTLIATANQGSEATYESGFVIDKFPISRPNLTFSTLTVSNMSPEDSSIYLCSAFTGAGQETQYFGPGTRLLVL.

The genes are TRBV9 and TRBJ2-1, with 7 bases identical to TRBD2. The germline gives CDR1 SGDLS, CDR2 YYNGEE. This CDR3 contains 16 residues. V shed 0 bases and J 1 base; nucleotides not matched to a gene: 4. CDR3 residues: CASSVGGSGSYNEQFF. CDR3 DNA: TGTGCCAGCAGCGTAGGTGGTAGCGGGTCCTACAATGAGCAGTTCTTC.

The gene calls are TRBV7-7 and TRBJ2-1; TRBD2 matches 7 bases. The junction had 13 bases not matched to a gene; V was cut back by 5 bases and J by 0 bases. Germline lookup yields CDR1 SSHAT and CDR2 FNYEAQ (reference sequence). The length of the CDR3 is 18 residues. CDR3 in amino acids: CASSPYEGRGSSYNEQFF. CDR3 nucleotide sequence: TGTGCCAGCAGCCCCTACGAGGGGCGGGGGAGCTCCTACAATGAGCAGTTCTTC. Together with reference TRBV7-7 and TRBJ2-1, the CDR3 gives the full variable domain: GAGVSQSPRYKVTKRGQDVTLRCDPISSHATLYWYQQALGQGPEFLTYFNYEAQPDKSGLPSDRFSAERPEGSISTLTIQRTEQRDSAMYRCASSPYEGRGSSYNEQFFGPGTRLTVL.

The chain has TRBV6-5 and TRBJ2-6; D is possibly TRBD1 (6 bases). Trimming removed 5 bases from V and 2 bases from J, with 10 bases in between. CDR1 and CDR2 (germline): MNHEY, SVGAGI. There are 15 residues in the CDR3. The DNA of the CDR3 is TGTGCCAGCAGTACCCAGGGGACTGGGGCCAACGTCCTGACTTTC. It yields the protein CASSTQGTGANVLTF.

This chain uses TRBV30 with TRBJ2-5; unclear D gene. The ends were cut back, 1 base at V and 4 bases at J, with 16 bases in the middle. The length of the CDR3 is 15 residues. Germline lookup yields CDR1 GTSNPN and CDR2 SVGIG (reference sequence). In DNA, the CDR3 is TGTGCCTGGAGTGCCGGTTCTCCCCGGGTAGAGACCCAGTACTTC. It specifies CAWSAGSPRVETQYF.

This clone has only a few counts. V usage is TRBV18 and J usage is TRBJ2-7; D is unclear. Trimming removed 3 bases at V and 2 bases at J, with 11 bases between. The CDR3 covers 14 residues. Germline V CDR1 and CDR2: KGHSH, LQKENI. The CDR3 bases are TGTGCCAGCTCACCGGGGTCTTTTACCTACGAGCAGTACTTC. Amino acid sequence: CASSPGSFTYEQYF.

The CDR3 is CASSHQREGANEAFF. CDR3 in DNA: TGCGCCAGCAGCCACCAAAGGGAAGGGGCAAATGAAGCTTTCTTT. The rearrangement joins TRBV4-1 to TRBJ1-1; tentatively, D is TRBD1 (5 bases). Deletions cut 3 bases from V and 7 bases from J, with 18 bases between. Looked up from germline, CDR1 is MGHRA and CDR2 is YSYEKL. The CDR3 runs 15 residues.

The genes are TRBV4-3 and TRBJ2-6; 8 bases fit TRBD1. V dropped 7 bases and J dropped 0; count of bases not matched to a gene: 11. Germline-derived CDR1 and CDR2 are LGHNA and YSLEER. The CDR3 covers 18 residues. CDR3 amino acids: CASTFTTGAGSGANVLTF. CDR3 DNA sequence: TGCGCCAGCACCTTCACGACAGGGGCCGGCTCTGGGGCCAACGTCCTGACTTTC.

In this sample, this clone turned up a few times. J is TRBJ2-6 and V is TRBV18, with D tentatively TRBD1 or TRBD2 (5 bases each). Deletions cut 8 bases from V and 0 bases from J, with 26 bases between. CDR1 and CDR2 (germline): KGHSH, LQKENI. The CDR3 is 20 residues long. CDR3 nucleotides: TGTGCCAGCGCTATCGTGATGAGGGGATCCGCTCTCTCTGGGGCCAACGTCCTGACTTTC. Translated: CASAIVMRGSALSGANVLTF.

The CDR3 nucleotides read TGTGCCAGCAGCCCCCAAGCTGGAGTTTCCCAAGAGACCCAGTACTTC. It translates to CASSPQAGVSQETQYF. This rearrangement joins TRBV7-9 to TRBJ2-5; D unresolved. This CDR3 region has 16 residues. Germline lookup yields CDR1 SEHNR and CDR2 FQNEAQ (reference sequence). V lost 5 bases to trimming and J lost 1 base, with 17 bases between them.

This clone has a handful of counts. CDR3 sequence reads: CAWSVRQNQPQHF. The CDR3 DNA reads TGTGCCTGGAGTGTACGACAGAATCAGCCCCAGCATTTT. The chain carries TRBV30 and TRBJ1-5; D is possibly TRBD1 (5 bases). The CDR3 has 13 residues. Per germline, CDR1 GTSNPN and CDR2 SVGIG (reference sequence). V was pared by 0 bases and J by 4 bases, with 7 bases between.

This clone was counted only a few times. Mismatch with germline at one junction end may stem from a read error. The chain employs TRBV5-4 and TRBJ1-5, with 7 bases lining up with TRBD1. The germline V gene has CDR1 SGHNT and CDR2 YYREEE (reference sequence). The CDR3 consists of 13 residues. The CDR3 reads CASSQDRAQPQHF. Here the CDR3 DNA reads TGCGCCAGCAGCCAAGACAGGGCTCAGCCCCAGCATTTT.

This clone was seen a few times. The chain joins TRBV6-5 to TRBJ1-2; 9 bases line up with TRBD1. Trimming cost V 0 bases and J 7 bases; bases outside gene matches: 6. The CDR3 has 15 amino acids. CDR1 MNHEY and CDR2 SVGAGI come from the germline V gene. The CDR3 bases are TGTGCCAGCAGTTACTCTTGGACAGGGGAGTCTGGCTACACCTTC. Its protein product is CASSYSWTGESGYTF.

The rearrangement links TRBV14 to TRBJ2-3; D not resolved. CDR3 length equals 13 residues. Germline CDR1 SGHDN, CDR2 FVKESK. V was pared by 0 bases and J by 8 bases, with 9 bases between. CDR3 nucleotide sequence: TGTGCCAGCAGCCAAGATTCAGCTACTACGCAGTATTTT. As protein: CASSQDSATTQYF.

The CDR3 sequence is CASSPTGLQETQYF. The CDR3 nucleotides are TGTGCCAGCAGCCCGACAGGCCTCCAAGAGACCCAGTACTTC. This chain connects TRBV5-7 to TRBJ2-5, with D tentatively TRBD1 (6 bases). TRBV5-7 is treated as an ORF (open reading frame) with a function not yet certain. The CDR3 is 14 residues long. V gave up 4 bases and J gave up 1 base, with 11 bases separating them.

There are a few counts of this clone. The chain has TRBV10-3 and TRBJ2-7; tentatively, D is TRBD2 (6 bases). This CDR3 is built from 13 residues. V lost 5 bases and J lost 0, with 8 bases in between. Germline CDR1 reads ENHRY; CDR2 reads SYGVKD. The CDR3 region is CAISRESSYEQYF. The CDR3, as DNA: TGTGCCATCAGTCGGGAGAGCTCCTACGAGCAGTACTTC.

Worth noting for this clone: At the DNA level, this CDR3 is encoded by other sequences in the same sample as well. V usage is TRBV30 and J usage is TRBJ2-7; D may be TRBD1 (5 bases). Trimming pared 3 bases from V and 3 bases from J, leaving 9 bases between. Germline V gene data show CDR1 as GTSNPN and CDR2 as SVGIG (reference sequence). The length of the CDR3 is 12 residues. The CDR3 DNA reads as TGTGCCTGGAGCAGGGATCGCTACGAGCAGTACTTC. Its protein product is CAWSRDRYEQYF.

This clone came up a few times. V gene TRBV19 combines with J gene TRBJ2-1; 11 positions agree with TRBD1. Germline trimming cut 6 bases from V and 4 bases from J; bases unmatched to any gene: 2. Germline V gene sequence: CDR1 LNHDA, CDR2 SQIVND (reference sequence). The CDR3 spans 14 residues. This CDR3 is CASRGQGVYNEQFF. CDR3 in DNA: TGTGCCAGTAGGGGACAGGGGGTTTACAATGAGCAGTTCTTC.

This clone was found a few times. This chain uses TRBV7-9 with TRBJ1-1; 8 bases are shared with TRBD1. The trim removed 5 bases at V and 8 bases at J, leaving 4 bases unmatched. The germline CDR1 and CDR2 sequences are SEHNR and FQNEAQ (reference sequence). CDR3 length: 12 residues. CDR3 amino acids: CASSTDRGEAFF. CDR3 sequence (DNA): TGTGCCAGCAGCACAGACAGGGGAGAAGCTTTCTTT.

The chain combines TRBV9 with TRBJ2-5, with D uncertain. Germline-derived CDR1 and CDR2 are SGDLS and YYNGEE. The length of the CDR3 is 15 residues. Trimming removed 2 bases from V and 3 bases from J, with 14 bases in between. The CDR3, as DNA: TGTGCCAGCAGCGTTACAGCCAGGACCGAAGAGACCCAGTACTTC. This gives the protein CASSVTARTEETQYF.

This clone was counted a few times. This rearrangement joins TRBV5-1 to TRBJ2-2; D is undetermined. This CDR3 has 15 amino acids. V was pared by 0 bases and J by 2 bases, with 8 bases between. CDR1 and CDR2 (germline): SGHRS, YFSETQ. CDR3 sequence: CASSLGPPNTGELFF. CDR3 bases: TGCGCCAGCAGCTTGGGACCACCCAACACCGGGGAGCTGTTTTTT.

The rearrangement uses TRBV7-3 and TRBJ2-1, with D hard to call. The V end was cut by 5 bases, the J end by 2 bases, with 13 bases between. The CDR3 contains 15 residues. Germline values: CDR1 SGHTA, CDR2 FQGTGA. The CDR3 nucleotides are TGTGCCAGCAGCCCAAAGGCAGAAACCTACAATGAGCAGTTCTTC. This encodes CASSPKAETYNEQFF.